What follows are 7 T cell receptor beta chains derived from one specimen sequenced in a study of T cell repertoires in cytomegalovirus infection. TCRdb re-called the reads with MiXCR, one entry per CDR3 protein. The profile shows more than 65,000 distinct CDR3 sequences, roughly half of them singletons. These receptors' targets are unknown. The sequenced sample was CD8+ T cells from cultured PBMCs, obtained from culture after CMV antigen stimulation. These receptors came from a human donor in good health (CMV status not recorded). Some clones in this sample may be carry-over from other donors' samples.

The CDR3 nucleotides read TGCGCCAGCAGCTTGCTGGTCAATGAGCAGTTCTTC. This translates into CASSLLVNEQFF. This sequence joins TRBV5-1 and TRBJ2-1; no reliable D call. V gave up 1 base and J gave up 6 bases, with 5 bases separating them. Germline values: CDR1 SGHRS, CDR2 YFSETQ. This CDR3 spans 12 amino acids.

The CDR3 region is CASSLVRDKTYEQYF. The CDR3 DNA reads TGTGCCAGCAGCTTAGTCCGGGACAAAACCTACGAGCAGTACTTC. This chain uses TRBV7-9 with TRBJ2-7; possible D gene TRBD1, 6 bases. V lost 1 base and J 2 bases, leaving 12 bases between the germline ends. The CDR3 contains 15 residues. Germline V gives CDR1 SEHNR, CDR2 FQNEAQ (reference sequence).

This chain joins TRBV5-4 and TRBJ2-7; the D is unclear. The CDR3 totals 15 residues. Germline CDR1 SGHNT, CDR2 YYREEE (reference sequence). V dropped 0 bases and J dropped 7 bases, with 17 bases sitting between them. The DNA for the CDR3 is TGTGCCAGCAGCTTGGATGGGGTTTCTTGGGCAGAGCAGTACTTC. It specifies CASSLDGVSWAEQYF. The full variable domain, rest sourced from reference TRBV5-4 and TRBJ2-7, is ETGVTQSPTHLIKTRGQQVTLRCSSQSGHNTVSWYQQALGQGPQFIFQYYREEENGRGNFPPRFSGLQFPNYSSELNVNALELDDSALYLCASSLDGVSWAEQYFGPGTRLTVT.

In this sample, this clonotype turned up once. The CDR3 reads CASSLGRGTVDNGYTF. CDR3 nucleotide sequence: TGCGCCAGCAGCCTCGGCCGCGGGACAGTGGATAATGGCTACACCTTC. V and J are TRBV4-1 and TRBJ1-2; 7 nucleotides align to TRBD1. The CDR3 has 16 amino acids. V shed 4 bases and J 6 bases; nucleotides not matched to a gene: 14. Per germline, CDR1 MGHRA and CDR2 YSYEKL.

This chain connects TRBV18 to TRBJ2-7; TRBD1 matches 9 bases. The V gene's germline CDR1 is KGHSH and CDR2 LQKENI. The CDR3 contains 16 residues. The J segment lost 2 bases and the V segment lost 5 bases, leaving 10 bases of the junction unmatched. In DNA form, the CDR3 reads TGTGCCAGCTCAGAGGGACAGGGTAATAGACCCTACGAGCAGTACTTC. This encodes CASSEGQGNRPYEQYF.

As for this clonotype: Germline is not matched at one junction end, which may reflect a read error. CDR3 nucleotide sequence: TGTGCCAGCAGCATTAGACAGAAGAATCACCCCCAGCATTTT. Its translation is CASSIRQKNHPQHF. J is TRBJ1-5 and V is TRBV6-5; tentative D call: TRBD1 (5 bases). From germline, CDR1 is MNHEY and CDR2 SVGAGI. The CDR3 spans 14 residues.

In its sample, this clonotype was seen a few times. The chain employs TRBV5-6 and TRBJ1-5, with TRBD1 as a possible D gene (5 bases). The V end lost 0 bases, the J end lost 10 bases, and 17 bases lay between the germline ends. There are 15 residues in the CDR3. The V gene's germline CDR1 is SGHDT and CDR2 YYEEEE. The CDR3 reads CASSLGDSSKSPQHF. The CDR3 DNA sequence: TGTGCCAGCAGCTTGGGTGACAGTAGCAAATCTCCCCAGCATTTT.